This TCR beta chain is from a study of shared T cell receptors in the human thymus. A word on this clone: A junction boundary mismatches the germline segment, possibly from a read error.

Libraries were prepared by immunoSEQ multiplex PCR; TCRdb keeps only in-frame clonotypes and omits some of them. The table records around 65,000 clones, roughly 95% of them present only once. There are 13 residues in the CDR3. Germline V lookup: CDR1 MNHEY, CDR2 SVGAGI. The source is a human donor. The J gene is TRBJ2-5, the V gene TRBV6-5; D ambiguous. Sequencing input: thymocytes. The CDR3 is CASSQFSRMTRYF. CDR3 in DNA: TGTGCCAGCAGTCAATTTAGCCGCATGACCCGGTACTTC.